One T cell receptor beta chain is described in this entry. Here immunoSEQ multiplex PCR was the method, and the copy in TCRdb shows in-frame clones only, minus some. This table holds about 250,000 clones, approximately 80% found once. This sample is drawn from a study of blood T cell repertoires in COVID-19. The TCR sequence derives from a man aged 40-50 years with acute or convalescent COVID-19. Sequencing used peripheral blood.

For the CDR3, the DNA is TGTGCCAGCACCCAGACAGGGAGCAGAGGCTACACCTTC. It codes for CASTQTGSRGYTF. This chain joins TRBV9 and TRBJ1-2, with TRBD1 matching 7 bases. CDR1 and CDR2 (germline): SGDLS, YYNGEE. The junction had 10 bases not matched to a gene; V was cut back by 6 bases and J by 8 bases. The CDR3 is 13 amino acids. The entire variable domain, with the rest obtained from reference TRBV9 and TRBJ1-2, is as follows: DSGVTQTPKHLITATGQRVTLRCSPRSGDLSVYWYQQSLDQGLQFLIQYYNGEERAKGNILERFSAQQFPDLHSELNLSSLELGDSALYFCASTQTGSRGYTFGSGTRLTVV.